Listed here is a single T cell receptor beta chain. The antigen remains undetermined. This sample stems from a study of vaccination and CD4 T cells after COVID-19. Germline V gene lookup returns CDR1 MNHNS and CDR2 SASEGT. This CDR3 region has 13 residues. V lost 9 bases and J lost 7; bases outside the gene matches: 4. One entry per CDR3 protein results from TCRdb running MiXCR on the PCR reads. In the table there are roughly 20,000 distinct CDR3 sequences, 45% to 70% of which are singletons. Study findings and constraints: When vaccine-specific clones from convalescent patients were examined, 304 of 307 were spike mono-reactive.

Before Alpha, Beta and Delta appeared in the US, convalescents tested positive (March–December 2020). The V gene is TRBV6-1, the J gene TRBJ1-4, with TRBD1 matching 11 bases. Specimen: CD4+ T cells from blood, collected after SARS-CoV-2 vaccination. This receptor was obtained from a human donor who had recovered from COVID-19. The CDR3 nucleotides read TGTGCCAGGGCCGGGACAGGGGGTGAAAAACTGTTTTTT. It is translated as CARAGTGGEKLFF.